This T cell receptor beta chain was found in a study of blood T cell repertoires in COVID-19. Study at large: Sites in the United States, Italy and Spain provided acute and convalescent COVID-19 samples. The analysed material was cDNA or gDNA that came from T cells, B-cell-depleted T cells, or PBMCs.

Deletions cut 0 bases from V and 0 bases from J, with 22 bases between. The length of the CDR3 is 20 residues. In the original analysis: Reference gene primer amplification in the assay estimated nucleated cell counts. Only in-frame clones appear in the TCRdb table, and some are missing; sequencing was by immunoSEQ multiplex PCR. That table supplies the V and J calls and clone size; D and trimming were determined from the DNA. Among almost 300,000 clones, more than 75% were seen once, and the ten largest hold 1.3%. The TCR sequence derives from a man between 65 and 85 years old with acute or convalescent COVID-19. This chain joins TRBV5-3 and TRBJ1-3; D unresolved. TRBV5-3 belongs to the ORF category, with a function that is uncertain. Sequences were obtained from peripheral blood. CDR3 region: CARSLVGRPRRPSSGNTIYF. CDR3 bases: TGTGCCAGAAGCTTGGTAGGCCGTCCTAGACGGCCCTCCTCTGGAAACACCATATATTTT.